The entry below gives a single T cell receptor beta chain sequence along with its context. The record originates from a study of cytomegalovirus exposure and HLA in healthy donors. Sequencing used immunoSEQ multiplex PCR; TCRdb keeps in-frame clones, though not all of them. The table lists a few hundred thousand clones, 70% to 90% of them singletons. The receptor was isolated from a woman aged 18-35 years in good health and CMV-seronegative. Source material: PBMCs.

The DNA for the CDR3 is TGTGCCAGCAGCGTAGAGGCACTAGCAAATTCACCCCTCCACTTT. This codes for CASSVEALANSPLHF. This rearrangement joins TRBV9 to TRBJ1-6; D is undetermined. The V gene lost 0 bases and the J gene lost 7 bases, with 11 bases spanning the gap. The germline gives CDR1 SGDLS, CDR2 YYNGEE. The CDR3 consists of 15 residues.